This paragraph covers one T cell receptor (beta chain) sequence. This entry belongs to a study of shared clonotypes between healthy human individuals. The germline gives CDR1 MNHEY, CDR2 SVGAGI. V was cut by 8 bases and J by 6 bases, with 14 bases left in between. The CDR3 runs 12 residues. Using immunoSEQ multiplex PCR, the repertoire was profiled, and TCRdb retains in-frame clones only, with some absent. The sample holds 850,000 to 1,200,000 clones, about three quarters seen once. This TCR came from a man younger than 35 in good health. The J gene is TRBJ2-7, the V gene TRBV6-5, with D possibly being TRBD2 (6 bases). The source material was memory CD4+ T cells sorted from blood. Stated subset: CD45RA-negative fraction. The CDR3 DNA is TGTGCCAGCGACCAAGCGGGCGGCGAGCAGTACTTC. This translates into CASDQAGGEQYF.